This T cell receptor (beta chain) was sequenced in a study of blood T cells in healthy people across ages. A second PCR, run for roughly 7 to 12 cycles, used a sample-barcoded 5' primer plus a J-beta primer mix. TCRdb reprocessed the 5' RACE reads via MiXCR and lists one record per CDR3 protein. The sample shows around 1,500,000 distinct CDR3 sequences, about 43% of them seen only once. This CDR3 has 13 residues. CDR1 and CDR2 from the germline V gene are DFQATT and SNEGSKA (reference sequence). Sequencing used blood. The receptor's source is a woman aged 18-35 years in good health. The J gene is TRBJ2-1, the V gene TRBV20-1; D remains ambiguous. The last part of the DNA fits TRBJ2-7 better; the J call may be wrong. The CDR3 coding sequence is TGCAGTGCTAGGCCCCGCTCCTACAATGAGCAGTACTTC. It yields the protein CSARPRSYNEQYF.